Below, one T cell receptor (beta chain) is given with its context. Its antigen is undetermined. PCR primers comprised 60 Vbeta and 13 Jbeta primers. Assay: immunoSEQ multiplex PCR; the TCRdb copy retains only in-frame clones and omits some. This listing includes about 160,000 clones. This entry belongs to a study of cytomegalovirus exposure and HLA in healthy donors. General study results and limits: The authors later linked a missense DCLRE1C variant to TCR beta V- and J-gene trimming. V segments that were indistinguishable, TRBV6-2 and TRBV6-3 among them, were omitted from analysis.

Germline CDR1 LNHDA, CDR2 SQIVND (reference sequence). The CDR3 is made up of 13 amino acids. Trimming cost V 7 bases and J 6 bases, with 15 bases left between them. The TCR sequence derives from a woman aged 55-69 years in good health and CMV-seronegative. The chain couples TRBV19 to TRBJ1-1; a possible D gene is TRBD1 (5 bases). Input material: PBMCs. This CDR3 reads CASKSREVAEAFF. For the CDR3, the DNA is TGTGCCAGTAAGTCCAGGGAAGTAGCTGAAGCTTTCTTT.